The following is a T cell receptor beta chain sequence with its context. The antigen remains undetermined. As it was prepared, the TCRbeta library received unique molecular identifiers. TCRdb used MiXCR to reprocess the PCR reads, holding one entry per CDR3 protein. The table shows hundreds of thousands of distinct CDR3 sequences, with 16% occurring only once. This entry is derived from a study of T-cell reconstitution after alpha-beta-depleted transplantation in children. Study findings and constraints: After one year, T-cell counts and TCRbeta diversity mostly came from new T cells.

Germline V gene data show CDR1 as SGHTA and CDR2 as FQGNSA. The ends lost 5 bases at V and 4 bases at J; junction bases unmatched: 11. The CDR3 runs 16 residues. The chain has TRBV7-2 and TRBJ2-7; 10 bases are shared with TRBD2. The clonotype comes from a male patient under 18 who had a stem cell transplant for acute lymphoblastic leukemia, so the T cells may come from the graft donor. The specimen comprised PBMCs, mostly from graft donor cells, sampled 360 days after TCRalphabeta/CD19-depleted stem cell transplant. CDR3 sequence (DNA): TGTGCCAGCAGCCAAGCGGCTAGCGGGAGCCCGTACGAGCAGTACTTC. This gives the protein CASSQAASGSPYEQYF.